This T cell receptor beta chain was recorded in a study of blood T cell repertoires in COVID-19. Across the study: The samples span acute and convalescent COVID-19 from the United States, Italy and Spain. T cells, B-cell-depleted T cells, or PBMCs provided the cDNA or gDNA that served as material.

In the authors' methods: The assay estimated nucleated cells by amplifying reference gene primers. TCRdb's table, derived via immunoSEQ multiplex PCR, lists solely in-frame clones and lacks some. Clone size and V and J calls were adopted from that table, with D and trimming inferred from the DNA. Among some 96,000 clones listed, less than 90% were seen once. Germline-derived CDR1 and CDR2 are MNHEY and SMNVEV (reference sequence). The CDR3 is 13 amino acids. Germline trimming cut 10 bases from V and 7 bases from J; bases unmatched to any gene: 13. Sequenced material: peripheral blood. The receptor's source is a human donor in a cohort sampled during active COVID-19. The V gene is TRBV27, the J gene TRBJ2-7; 7 bases align to TRBD2. CDR3 DNA: TGTGCCACCGGGTTCGTGGGAGGGAGTGAGCAGTACTTC. This encodes CATGFVGGSEQYF.